This is a list of T cell receptor beta chains from one sample in a study of PD-1 blockade in mismatch repair-deficient tumors. Only in-frame clones appear in the TCRdb table, and some are missing; sequencing was by immunoSEQ multiplex PCR. The sample shows around 30,000 clones, more than 70% of them seen only once. The sequencing used PBMCs, collected less than 7 weeks after starting pembrolizumab. The source is an adult with mismatch repair-deficient cancer. The CDR3 runs from the conserved cysteine through the conserved F or W. The order of the fields is V gene, clone size, J gene, CDR3 length, D gene, CDR3 protein, CDR3 DNA. A D gene is named only where the DNA matches it firmly. A clone size is listed for some rows: how often the clone was seen (once, few, many), or a class if it is expanded.

V: TRBV5-1
size: NA
J: TRBJ1-1
length: 18
D: TRBD1
CDR3: CASSSNPGGRERNTEAFF
DNA: TGCGCCAGCAGCTCCAATCCAGGGGGCAGGGAGAGGAACACTGAAGCTTTCTTT

V: TRBV6-4
size: NA
J: TRBJ2-1
length: 16
D: TRBD2
CDR3: CASSTYSGSGDNEQFF
DNA: TGTGCCAGCAGTACATATAGCGGGAGTGGGGACAATGAGCAGTTCTTC

V: TRBV7-2
size: NA
J: TRBJ2-1
length: 15
D: TRBD2
CDR3: CASSRSGSSYNEQFF
DNA: TGTGCCAGCAGCCGAAGCGGGAGCTCCTACAATGAGCAGTTCTTC

V: TRBV18
size: NA
J: TRBJ2-3
length: 15
D: TRBD2
CDR3: CASSPGLAGTDTQYF
DNA: TGTGCCAGCTCACCAGGCCTAGCGGGCACAGATACGCAGTATTTT

V: TRBV7-9
size: NA
J: TRBJ1-2
length: 13
D: NA
CDR3: CAGSSSEGYGYTF
DNA: TGTGCCGGCAGCTCATCAGAGGGCTATGGCTACACCTTC

V: TRBV10-3
size: NA
J: TRBJ2-1
length: 16
D: TRBD2
CDR3: CAIAGSSGISYNEQFF
DNA: TGTGCCATCGCCGGGTCTAGCGGGATCTCCTACAATGAGCAGTTCTTC

V: TRBV18
size: NA
J: TRBJ2-1
length: 18
D: TRBD1
CDR3: CASSPLSALGTDYNEQFF
DNA: TGTGCCAGCTCACCACTTTCGGCTTTGGGGACAGATTACAATGAGCAGTTCTTC

V: TRBV29-1
size: NA
J: TRBJ1-2
length: 12
D: TRBD1
CDR3: CSAPTGVFGYTF
DNA: TGCAGCGCCCCGACAGGGGTATTTGGCTACACCTTC

V: TRBV29-1
size: NA
J: TRBJ1-1
length: 11
D: TRBD1
CDR3: CSVRWDRGAFF
DNA: TGCAGCGTCCGCTGGGACAGGGGAGCTTTCTTT

V: TRBV28
size: NA
J: TRBJ2-4
length: 16
D: TRBD1
CDR3: CASSTQGALAKNIQYF
DNA: TGTGCCAGCAGTACACAGGGGGCCCTGGCCAAAAACATTCAGTACTTC

V: TRBV5-1
size: NA
J: TRBJ2-3
length: 14
D: TRBD2
CDR3: CASSVGTSTDTQYF
DNA: TGCGCCAGCAGCGTAGGGACTAGTACAGATACGCAGTATTTT

V: TRBV5-6
size: NA
J: TRBJ2-7
length: 15
D: NA
CDR3: CASSLAGSPTHEQYF
DNA: TGTGCCAGCAGCTTGGCGGGATCCCCTACACACGAGCAGTACTTC

V: TRBV6-5
size: NA
J: TRBJ1-2
length: 13
D: NA
CDR3: CASSVDSYYGYTF
DNA: TGTGCCAGCAGTGTTGACAGCTACTATGGCTACACCTTC

V: TRBV28
size: NA
J: TRBJ1-1
length: 13
D: TRBD1
CDR3: CASPGQGNTEAFF
DNA: TGTGCCAGCCCCGGACAGGGAAACACTGAAGCTTTCTTT

V: TRBV19
size: NA
J: TRBJ2-2
length: 14
D: NA
CDR3: CASSMLQGTGELFF
DNA: TGTGCCAGTAGTATGTTACAGGGCACCGGGGAGCTGTTTTTT

V: TRBV5-4
size: NA
J: TRBJ2-2
length: 16
D: NA
CDR3: CASSLAGRENTGELFF
DNA: TGTGCCAGCAGCTTGGCCGGCAGGGAGAACACCGGGGAGCTGTTTTTT

V: TRBV28
size: NA
J: TRBJ2-7
length: 14
D: NA
CDR3: CASSFPGVGREQYF
DNA: TGTGCCAGCAGTTTCCCGGGGGTGGGGCGCGAGCAGTACTTC

V: TRBV5-5
size: NA
J: TRBJ2-7
length: 15
D: TRBD1
CDR3: CASSLGQGISYEQYF
DNA: TGTGCCAGCAGCTTAGGACAGGGGATCTCCTACGAGCAGTACTTC

V: TRBV5-1
size: NA
J: TRBJ1-2
length: 14
D: TRBD1
CDR3: CASSKGQGLTGYTF
DNA: TGCGCCAGCAGCAAGGGACAGGGATTAACGGGCTACACCTTC

V: TRBV7-7
size: NA
J: TRBJ2-7
length: 13
D: NA
CDR3: CASSPGQSYEQYF
DNA: TGTGCCAGCAGCCCCGGACAGTCCTACGAGCAGTACTTC

V: TRBV10-2
size: NA
J: TRBJ1-1
length: 12
D: NA
CDR3: CASSESPGNAFF
DNA: TGCGCCAGCAGTGAGTCGCCCGGGAACGCTTTCTTT

V: TRBV19
size: few
J: TRBJ2-7
length: 14
D: NA
CDR3: CASSASTSTYEQYF
DNA: TGTGCCAGTAGTGCCTCAACTAGCACCTACGAGCAGTACTTC

V: TRBV19
size: few
J: TRBJ2-7
length: 16
D: TRBD2
CDR3: CASSPQLAWSSYEQYF
DNA: TGTGCCAGTAGCCCCCAACTAGCGTGGAGCTCCTACGAGCAGTACTTC

V: TRBV19
size: NA
J: TRBJ2-1
length: 16
D: TRBD2
CDR3: CASSSPLAGAYNEQFF
DNA: TGTGCCAGTAGTTCCCCTCTAGCGGGAGCCTACAATGAGCAGTTCTTC

V: TRBV30
size: NA
J: TRBJ2-4
length: 13
D: NA
CDR3: CAWSRGKGGAQYF
DNA: TGTGCCTGGAGTAGGGGAAAGGGTGGGGCCCAGTACTTC

V: TRBV9
size: NA
J: TRBJ2-3
length: 16
D: NA
CDR3: CASSVVSAEGTDTQYF
DNA: TGTGCCAGCAGCGTAGTTTCGGCGGAAGGCACAGATACGCAGTATTTT

V: TRBV19
size: NA
J: TRBJ2-2
length: 17
D: TRBD1
CDR3: CASRGQGELANTGELFF
DNA: TGTGCCAGTAGGGGACAGGGTGAGTTGGCGAACACCGGGGAGCTGTTTTTT